The sequence of this T cell receptor beta chain was determined in a study of OX40 agonist ivuxolimab in advanced cancers. Across the study: Three patients, one with hepatocellular carcinoma and two with cutaneous melanoma, achieved partial responses.

Repertoires were generated with immunoSEQ multiplex PCR, while TCRdb's copy carries only in-frame clones and drops some. The sample lists approximately 41,000 clones; approximately 86% were seen once. V dropped 0 bases and J dropped 2; count of bases not matched to a gene: 13. Per germline, CDR1 SGHTA and CDR2 FQGNSA. The CDR3 has 18 amino acids. Study-level points and caveats: The study found that CD8+ T cells averaged more expanded clones than CD4+. Clonal expansion by week 6 occurred in CD4+ and CD8+ blood T cells (at 0.1 to 3.0 mg/kg). The study did not work out the antigen specificity of the expanded peripheral T cells.

Note on this clone: Its antigen remains unidentified.

Sequencing used CD4+ or CD8+ T cells sorted from blood, obtained in a trial of the OX40 agonist ivuxolimab. This TCR derives from an adult with an advanced solid tumor such as melanoma, head and neck, liver or kidney cancer. V usage is TRBV7-2 and J usage is TRBJ2-7; TRBD2 agrees at 7 bases. CDR3 nucleotide sequence: TGTGCCAGCAGCTTAGCGCTTTTGTTGGGAGGGCCCGCCTACGAGCAGTACTTC. It yields the protein CASSLALLLGGPAYEQYF.